The following is a T cell receptor (beta chain) sequence with its context. It lacks a known antigen. No base-level quality is on record; no much larger clone is a single base apart. The data were taken from a study of blood T cell repertoires in COVID-19 (TCRdb year 2020). Describing the broader study: Samples from collaborators originated in the United States, Italy and Spain and spanned both the acute and convalescent phases of COVID-19. Where available, HLA class I and class II types were obtained from metadata supplied by the sample provider rather than from assay-based typing. The dataset comprised deeply sampled blood TCRbeta repertoires from subjects exposed to, actively infected with, or recovered from COVID-19. The repertoires were made available in a free public database intended to serve as a resource for research on the immune response to SARS-CoV-2. The prospective study material was composed of cDNA or gDNA derived from T cells, B-cell-depleted T cells, or PBMCs. Samples were obtained from the ongoing ImmuneRACE study (first 160 participants) and from about 1,300 subjects provided by 6 global collaborators. The sample metadata nearly always contained a de-identified subject ID, COVID-19 status, age in years and sex.

One collaborating source in Seattle enrolled patients while the patients were actively infected and followed the patients over time throughout the course of disease. Whole blood was collected in K2EDTA tubes by collaborating institutions according to the institutions' own protocols. For TCRbeta analysis, collaborators shipped samples as frozen whole blood, isolated PBMCs, or DNA extracted from either of those sample types. Trimming leaves V shorter by 5 bases and J shorter by 5 bases, with the junction holding 9 bases beyond the gene matches. CDR1 LGHDT and CDR2 YNNKEL are derived from the germline V gene (reference sequence). The CDR3 runs 16 amino acids, cysteine and phenylalanine included. Only CDR3 DNA is held: 48 bases, read in frame from base 1. The study at large found these results: The quantity of clinical and demographic metadata differed by source and by participant and was supplied without curation.

TCRbeta CDR3 regions were amplified from genomic DNA using the immunoSEQ Assay, a bias-controlled multiplex PCR. Per the original workflow: Within the assay, amplification of reference gene primers was used to estimate how many nucleated cells each sample contained. To quantify the absolute abundance of each unique TCRbeta CDR3 rearrangement, sequence reads were collapsed and filtered. For each sample, productive Simpson clonality was calculated as the square root of Simpson's diversity index over productive rearrangements. TCRdb stores this immuneACCESS table with in-frame sequences only. Part of the clones is absent; in the studies checked, under half of the shortfall reflects unresolved V genes, and no reason is known for the rest. That table furnishes V, J and clone size, whereas the DNA furnished D and trimming. Recorded for this sample are a few hundred thousand clones; 75% to 90% of them occurred a single time. The ten biggest clones cover 6.3% of the sample.

The sequence derives from a woman aged 50 to 60 with COVID-19, enrolled during active disease. Specimen: peripheral blood. The V gene is TRBV3-1 (or the pseudogene TRBV3-2) and the J gene is TRBJ1-4, with 9 junctional bases fitting TRBD1. Read as DNA, the sequence is TGTGCCAGCAGCTCCCAACTGGGGACAGGGAATGAAAAACTGTTTTTT. Its translation is CASSSQLGTGNEKLFF.